Below, 26 T cell receptor beta chains from the same sample are listed, as sequenced in a study of control samples from healthy donors and cancer patients. Measured with immunoSEQ multiplex PCR; TCRdb has only the in-frame clones, and not every one. The sample has over 100,000 clones, approximately 90% seen once. Sequenced sample: blood. Receptors originate from a woman in her 50s in good health.

The chain employs TRBV5-4 and TRBJ1-2; 10 nucleotides align to TRBD1. The J segment lost 0 bases and the V segment lost 0 bases, leaving 8 bases of the junction unmatched. CDR3 size: 18 residues. CDR1 and CDR2 from the germline V gene are SGHNT and YYREEE (reference sequence). The CDR3 protein is CASSLEFGQGGSNYGYTF. The CDR3 DNA is TGTGCCAGCAGCTTGGAGTTCGGACAGGGGGGTTCTAACTATGGCTACACCTTC.

CDR3 region: CASSLGLAVSTGTDTQYF. CDR3 nucleotide sequence: TGCGCCAGCAGCTTAGGGCTAGCGGTCTCAACGGGCACAGATACGCAGTATTTT. The V and J genes are TRBV5-1 and TRBJ2-3, with TRBD2 matching 7 bases. V was clipped by 2 bases and J by 1 base; unmatched bases: 13. Germline CDR1 and CDR2: SGHRS and YFSETQ. The CDR3 is 18 residues long.

V gene TRBV14 combines with J gene TRBJ2-1, with D possibly matching TRBD2 (7 bases). The CDR3 contains 11 residues. Germline loops: CDR1 SGHDN, CDR2 FVKESK. V was trimmed by 5 bases and J by 14 bases, leaving 13 bases between them. Written as DNA, the CDR3 is TGTGCCAGCAGCATTGGGAGGGGGAAGTTCTTC. Amino acids: CASSIGRGKFF.

This rearrangement joins TRBV18 to TRBJ1-1, with TRBD1 matching 10 bases. The germline V gene has CDR1 KGHSH and CDR2 LQKENI. The CDR3 runs to 17 residues. With V trimmed by 2 bases and J by 0 bases, 6 bases remained unmatched. CDR3 residues: CASSPSGTGVLNTEAFF. The CDR3 DNA sequence: TGTGCCAGCTCACCATCAGGGACAGGGGTATTGAACACTGAAGCTTTCTTT.

V is TRBV19 and J is TRBJ1-2; D is uncertain. Trimming took 3 bases from V and 8 from J, leaving 13 bases between them. This CDR3 has 13 residues. Looked up from germline, CDR1 is LNHDA and CDR2 is SQIVND (reference sequence). CDR3 region: CASSINRSAGYTF. The CDR3 DNA reads TGTGCCAGTAGTATTAATAGGTCCGCCGGCTACACCTTC.

V usage is TRBV11-2 and J usage is TRBJ2-3, with D possibly being TRBD2 (7 bases). The ends were cut back, 1 base at V and 7 bases at J, with 27 bases in the middle. This CDR3 is 19 amino acids long. Germline V gene sequence: CDR1 SGHAT, CDR2 FQNNGV. Written as DNA, the CDR3 is TGTGCCAGCAGCTTAGTTCGGGGGGCCCAGCGGTTCCACACGAATACGCAGTATTTT. It is translated as CASSLVRGAQRFHTNTQYF. The whole variable domain, remainder taken from reference TRBV11-2 and TRBJ2-3, is EAGVAQSPRYKIIEKRQSVAFWCNPISGHATLYWYQQILGQGPKLLIQFQNNGVVDDSQLPKDRFSAERLKGVDSTLKIQPAKLEDSAVYLCASSLVRGAQRFHTNTQYFGPGTRLTVL.

The chain recombines TRBV25-1 with TRBJ1-6; the D is unclear. The CDR3 extends over 15 amino acids. CDR1 is MGHDK, CDR2 SYGVNS, per germline. Trimming pared 1 base from V and 2 bases from J, leaving 6 bases between. CDR3 DNA: TGTGCCAGCAGTGAATCCACCCCCTATAATTCACCCCTCCACTTT. It codes for CASSESTPYNSPLHF. Full variable domain (remainder filled in from reference TRBV25-1 and TRBJ1-6): EADIYQTPRYLVIGTGKKITLECSQTMGHDKMYWYQQDPGMELHLIHYSYGVNSTEKGDLSSESTVSRIRTEHFPLTLESARPSHTSQYLCASSESTPYNSPLHFGNGTRLTVT.

The V gene is TRBV2, the J gene TRBJ1-5; maybe TRBD1 (5 bases). The CDR3 extends over 14 amino acids. Per the germline V gene, CDR1 is SNHLY and CDR2 is FYNNEI. Trimming took off 6 bases at V and 4 bases at J, with 13 bases between the two ends. The CDR3 is CASSYGRGNQPQHF. The CDR3 DNA follows: TGTGCCAGCAGCTATGGACGGGGGAATCAGCCCCAGCATTTT.

This chain joins TRBV15 and TRBJ2-7; a weak D match, TRBD1 (6 bases). The CDR3 covers 14 residues. Germline-derived CDR1 and CDR2 are LNHNV and YYDKDF (reference sequence). V lost 0 bases to trimming and J lost 4 bases, with 10 bases between them. The CDR3 region is CATSRDTGSYEQYF. The CDR3 DNA follows: TGTGCCACCAGCAGAGATACAGGGAGTTACGAGCAGTACTTC.

This sequence joins TRBV28 and TRBJ2-7; 12 positions match TRBD2. V was pared by 8 bases and J by 5 bases, with 10 bases of the junction left unmatched. Germline CDR1 is MDHEN and CDR2 is SYDVKM. CDR3 length: 15 amino acids. CDR3 bases: TGTGCCAGCCTTATTCGACTAGCGGGAGACCACGAGCAGTACTTC. Protein sequence: CASLIRLAGDHEQYF.

V usage is TRBV2 and J usage is TRBJ2-1, with D hard to call. The CDR3 sequence is 12 residues long. Germline V gene lookup returns CDR1 SNHLY and CDR2 FYNNEI. V gave up 11 bases and J gave up 10 bases, with 18 bases separating them. The CDR3 bases are TGTGCCGGCGAATCCGGAGACGCCGAGCAGTTCTTC. This sequence encodes CAGESGDAEQFF.

The chain is built from TRBV7-2 and TRBJ1-3, with TRBD1 identical over 7 bases. The V gene's germline CDR1 is SGHTA and CDR2 FQGNSA. The CDR3 is 14 residues long. Trimming took 4 bases from V and 4 from J; bases not matched to a gene: 4. CDR3 loop: CASSYRDSGNTIYF. The CDR3 nucleotides are TGTGCCAGCAGCTACCGGGACAGCGGAAACACCATATATTTT.

CDR3 region: CASRGRGGYEQYF. In DNA form, the CDR3 reads TGTGCCAGCAGGGGCAGGGGTGGCTACGAGCAGTACTTC. V is TRBV6-5 and J is TRBJ2-7; D might be TRBD1 (6 bases). Between the trimmed V and J ends, which lost 6 bases and 3 bases, there was a span of 12 bases. CDR1 and CDR2 from the germline V gene are MNHEY and SVGAGI. The CDR3 is 13 amino acids.

V is TRBV2 and J is TRBJ1-6; D is unclear. The CDR3 length is 13 residues. The germline gives CDR1 SNHLY, CDR2 FYNNEI. With 7 bases removed from V and 7 bases from J, the gap between germline ends came to 11 bases. The CDR3 coding sequence is TGTGCCAGCATTCCAGATCCAAATTCACCCCTCCACTTT. It codes for CASIPDPNSPLHF.

This chain joins TRBV15 and TRBJ1-1; the D is unclear. This CDR3 has 12 amino acids. Germline values: CDR1 LNHNV, CDR2 YYDKDF (reference sequence). Trimming removed 4 bases from V and 8 bases from J, with 11 bases in between. The DNA of the CDR3 is TGTGCCACCAGCATCGGTTTAACCGAAGCTTTCTTT. As protein: CATSIGLTEAFF.

CDR3 protein: CASRETGGNQPQHF. CDR3 DNA sequence: TGTGCCAGCAGGGAGACAGGGGGCAATCAGCCCCAGCATTTT. The chain has TRBV6-5 and TRBJ1-5; 8 nucleotides align to TRBD1. Germline CDR1 reads MNHEY; CDR2 reads SVGAGI. The CDR3 sequence is 14 residues long. V trimming: 6 bases; J trimming: 2 bases; junction bases outside the gene matches: 3.

V and J are TRBV30 and TRBJ2-3; a weak D match, TRBD1 (6 bases). This CDR3 is 15 amino acids long. CDR1 GTSNPN and CDR2 SVGIG come from the germline V gene (reference sequence). Trimming left V 1 base short and J 0 bases short, with 11 bases between. The CDR3 loop reads CAWSATGASTDTQYF. DNA for the CDR3: TGTGCCTGGAGTGCGACAGGAGCTAGCACAGATACGCAGTATTTT.

The rearrangement joins TRBV28 to TRBJ1-2, with D possibly TRBD1 on 6 matching bases. The V gene lost 10 bases and the J gene lost 3 bases, with 18 bases spanning the gap. The germline CDR1 and CDR2 sequences are MDHEN and SYDVKM. The CDR3 length is 14 residues. CDR3 in DNA: TGTGCCACCTTAACTCCACAGGGATACTATGGCTACACCTTC. Translation gives CATLTPQGYYGYTF.

The chain has TRBV5-1 and TRBJ2-1, with TRBD2 identical over 9 bases. The CDR3 is 17 amino acids. J lost 2 bases, V lost 3 bases, and 9 bases had no gene match. Per germline, CDR1 SGHRS and CDR2 YFSETQ. CDR3 sequence: CASSWGLAGIPYNEQFF. The CDR3 DNA is TGCGCCAGCAGCTGGGGTCTAGCGGGAATCCCCTACAATGAGCAGTTCTTC.

This chain links TRBV19 with TRBJ2-1, with D perhaps TRBD2 (5 bases). Germline CDR1 and CDR2: LNHDA and SQIVND (reference sequence). V was pared by 4 bases and J by 10 bases, with 20 bases between. There are 15 residues in the CDR3. The CDR3 reads CASSNTSPGKGEQFF. CDR3 in DNA: TGTGCCAGTAGTAATACGAGTCCGGGGAAAGGCGAGCAGTTCTTC.

This rearrangement joins TRBV5-1 to TRBJ1-6; no definite D call. The CDR3 runs to 16 residues. In germline, CDR1 is SGHRS, CDR2 YFSETQ. The germline V and J ends were trimmed by 0 bases and 8 bases, with 15 bases remaining between them. The CDR3 spells CASSLAPKALDSPLHF. CDR3 bases: TGCGCCAGCAGCTTGGCTCCGAAGGCCTTGGATTCACCCCTCCACTTT.

The genes are TRBV4-1 and TRBJ2-7, with D hard to call. The V gene's germline CDR1 is MGHRA and CDR2 YSYEKL. The CDR3 covers 16 residues. Trimming took off 0 bases at V and 2 bases at J, with 14 bases between the two ends. Here the CDR3 reads CASSQEWQRRAYEQYF. In DNA, the CDR3 is TGCGCCAGCAGCCAAGAATGGCAGCGACGCGCCTACGAGCAGTACTTC.

The chain employs TRBV28 and TRBJ1-5; 8 bases are a match to TRBD1. With 5 bases clipped from V and 4 bases from J, the junction kept 13 bases outside the gene matches. CDR1 is MDHEN, CDR2 SYDVKM, per germline. There are 17 residues in the CDR3. CDR3 nucleotides: TGTGCCAGCAGTCCGACGACAGGGGCGATGATTAATCAGCCCCAGCATTTT. Encoded protein: CASSPTTGAMINQPQHF.

The gene calls are TRBV29-1 and TRBJ1-1, with a tentative D call TRBD1 (6 bases). The CDR3 is made up of 14 amino acids. CDR1 is SQVTM, CDR2 ANQGSEA, per germline. V lost 7 bases and J 0 bases, leaving 15 bases between the germline ends. The CDR3 coding sequence is TGCAGCGCCATACCCGGGGGGCTGAACACTGAAGCTTTCTTT. Translating it yields CSAIPGGLNTEAFF.

The gene calls are TRBV5-1 and TRBJ2-1; 9 nucleotides align to TRBD2. The CDR3 has 16 amino acids. Germline assignment: CDR1 SGHRS and CDR2 YFSETQ. V trimming: 1 base; J trimming: 8 bases; junction bases outside the gene matches: 10. CDR3 sequence: CASSLLGGGGAYEQFF. CDR3 nucleotides: TGCGCCAGCAGCTTGTTGGGAGGCGGGGGGGCCTATGAGCAGTTCTTC.

The chain links TRBV28 to TRBJ1-2, with D possibly matching TRBD1 (5 bases). CDR3 length equals 16 residues. Germline V gene sequence: CDR1 MDHEN, CDR2 SYDVKM. The V end lost 7 bases, the J end lost 4 bases, and 22 bases lay between the germline ends. CDR3 sequence reads: CASTLLGAGASYGYTF. DNA of the CDR3: TGTGCCAGCACCCTACTCGGGGCCGGGGCTAGCTATGGCTACACCTTC.